This passage covers 27 T cell receptor beta chains from one sample sequenced in a study of response to subunit inactivated influenza vaccine. TCRdb processed the RT-PCR reads anew with MiXCR; each CDR3 protein has one entry. Of hundreds of thousands of distinct CDR3 sequences in the sample, approximately 18% are singletons; the top ten hold about 11%. The sequencing used PBMCs from blood, collected 5 days after vaccination. The receptors were sampled from a man between 45 and 60 years old who received an inactivated influenza vaccine.

V gene TRBV6-1 combines with J gene TRBJ2-3, with no clear D. The CDR3 runs to 17 residues. Trimming took off 1 base at V and 1 base at J, with 15 bases between the two ends. Germline-derived CDR1 and CDR2 are MNHNS and SASEGT. The DNA for the CDR3 is TGTGCCAGCAGTGAAGTTTTGGGCGCCTTACGCACAGATACGCAGTATTTT. It translates to CASSEVLGALRTDTQYF.

This rearrangement joins TRBV19 to TRBJ2-6; D tentatively reads TRBD1 or TRBD2 (5 bases each). The CDR3 is made up of 17 amino acids. Trimming removed 7 bases from V and 1 base from J, with 17 bases in between. CDR1 is LNHDA and CDR2 is SQIVND in the germline V gene (reference sequence). CDR3 residues: CASTPVGRRSGANVLTF. CDR3 in DNA: TGTGCCAGTACTCCCGTGGGACGGAGATCTGGGGCCAACGTCCTGACTTTC.

This clonotype was recorded many times. This chain's CDR3 is CASSIEEGARGYGYTF. The CDR3 DNA reads as TGTGCCAGCAGCATCGAGGAGGGGGCGCGAGGCTATGGCTACACCTTC. The chain joins TRBV13 to TRBJ1-2; 7 bases are a match to TRBD1. There are 16 residues in the CDR3. Germline CDR1 and CDR2: PRHDT and FYEKMQ (reference sequence). The V and J ends lost 5 bases and 4 bases, in that order; junction bases with no gene match: 13.

V usage is TRBV6-4 and J usage is TRBJ1-1, with 7 nucleotides matching TRBD1. Per germline, CDR1 MRHNA and CDR2 SNTAGT. The CDR3 totals 14 residues. The ends lost 5 bases at V and 3 bases at J; junction bases unmatched: 6. The CDR3 DNA is TGTGCCAGCAGTACAGGGGTTGCCCACACTGAAGCTTTCTTT. It codes for CASSTGVAHTEAFF.

The chain has TRBV7-3 and TRBJ2-3, with D unclear. Germline V gives CDR1 SGHTA, CDR2 FQGTGA. V gave up 0 bases and J gave up 0 bases, with 7 bases separating them. The CDR3 has 15 amino acids. In DNA form, the CDR3 reads TGTGCCAGCAGCTTAACTCACCGGAGCACAGATACGCAGTATTTT. Encoded protein: CASSLTHRSTDTQYF.

This rearrangement joins TRBV3-1 to TRBJ2-3; unclear D gene. This CDR3 has 14 amino acids. The germline CDR1 and CDR2 sequences are LGHDT and YNNKEL (reference sequence). Between the trimmed V and J ends, which lost 7 bases and 2 bases, there was a span of 13 bases. CDR3 coding DNA: TGTGCCAGCAAACCCACGGGTCCCACAGATACGCAGTATTTT. Its protein is CASKPTGPTDTQYF.

CDR3 coding DNA: TGTGCCAGCAGCACAGGACTAGCGCGCGGAAGGGGGGAGCTGTTTTTT. This translates into CASSTGLARGRGELFF. V usage is TRBV9 and J usage is TRBJ2-2; the match to TRBD2 covers 9 bases. V shed 4 bases, J shed 8 bases, and the junction held 12 bases outside the gene matches. Germline V gene lookup returns CDR1 SGDLS and CDR2 YYNGEE. CDR3 size: 16 residues.

This clonotype occurred a few times. In DNA form, the CDR3 reads TGCAGTGCTGCGCCCCCGGGGAATCAGCCCCAGCATTTT. It yields the protein CSAAPPGNQPQHF. V usage is TRBV20-1 and J usage is TRBJ1-5; D unclear. V lost 5 bases to trimming and J lost 4 bases, with 12 bases between them. The CDR3 extends over 13 amino acids. From germline, CDR1 is DFQATT and CDR2 SNEGSKA (reference sequence).

Many counts were recorded for this clonotype. The gene calls are TRBV7-2 and TRBJ2-5; D may be TRBD2 (6 bases). The V gene's germline CDR1 is SGHTA and CDR2 FQGNSA. The length of the CDR3 is 14 residues. V lost 2 bases and J lost 5, with 12 bases in between. The CDR3 loop is CASSLRSGRETQYF. CDR3 sequence (DNA): TGTGCCAGCAGCTTACGCAGCGGGCGGGAGACCCAGTACTTC.

This clonotype has only a few counts. Mismatch with germline at one junction end may stem from a read error. The chain couples TRBV5-1 to TRBJ2-1; TRBD1 is a possible D gene (6 bases). There are 14 residues in the CDR3. Germline CDR1 reads SGHRS; CDR2 reads YFSETQ. The CDR3 region is CASSLGAQGNEQFF. DNA for the CDR3: TGCGCCAGCAGTTTGGGGGCACAAGGGAATGAGCAGTTCTTC. Combining the CDR3 with reference TRBV5-1 and TRBJ2-1 gives the whole variable domain KAGVTQTPRYLIKTRGQQVTLSCSPISGHRSVSWYQQTPGQGLQFLFEYFSETQRNKGNFPGRFSGRQFSNSRSEMNVSTLELGDSALYLCASSLGAQGNEQFFGPGTRLTVL.

This rearrangement joins TRBV19 to TRBJ2-7; weak D call: TRBD1 (6 bases). Trimming stripped 6 bases from V and 5 bases from J, with 20 bases between. Germline V CDR1 and CDR2: LNHDA, SQIVND (reference sequence). The CDR3 extends over 15 amino acids. Here the CDR3 DNA reads TGTGCCAGTAGCATCTCCCAGGGGAGAGGCAACGAGCAGTACTTC. This translates into CASSISQGRGNEQYF.

This clonotype was observed a few times. The chain couples TRBV12-3 or TRBV12-4 to TRBJ1-4, with D unresolved. CDR3 length equals 15 residues. V lost 8 bases and J lost 3, with 16 bases in between. CDR3 residues: CASVGLRSANEKLFF. The CDR3 DNA reads TGTGCCAGCGTCGGACTGAGATCAGCTAATGAAAAACTGTTTTTT.

This chain uses TRBV6-2 or TRBV6-3 with TRBJ2-1; 8 positions match TRBD2. The CDR3 is 15 amino acids. Trimming at V came to 5 bases and at J to 10 bases, leaving 13 bases not matched to a gene. CDR1 and CDR2 from the germline V gene are MNHEY and SVGEGT. CDR3 region: CASSKRGGLVNEQFF. For the CDR3, the DNA is TGTGCCAGCAGTAAACGGGGGGGCCTGGTCAACGAGCAGTTCTTC.

This clonotype was counted only a few times. J is TRBJ2-4 and V is TRBV6-1, with D perhaps matching TRBD1 (5 bases). Trimming removed 6 bases from V and 2 bases from J, with 14 bases in between. The CDR3 is made up of 15 amino acids. CDR1 is MNHNS and CDR2 is SASEGT in the germline V gene. In DNA, the CDR3 is TGTGCCAGCAGCCCAACAGGACCTTCCAAAAACATTCAGTACTTC. Its protein product is CASSPTGPSKNIQYF.

This clonotype was detected a few times. This chain connects TRBV20-1 to TRBJ1-5, with 7 bases that match TRBD1. The CDR3 extends over 14 amino acids. Trimming at V came to 5 bases and at J to 2 bases, leaving 6 bases not matched to a gene. Germline CDR1 and CDR2: DFQATT and SNEGSKA (reference sequence). The CDR3 nucleotides read TGCAGTGCTTTACAGGGGCTGGGCAATCAGCCCCAGCATTTT. This encodes CSALQGLGNQPQHF.

This clonotype was counted between two and nine times. The chain uses TRBV19 and TRBJ2-7; D tentatively reads TRBD1 or TRBD2 (5 bases each). CDR1 and CDR2 (germline): LNHDA, SQIVND (reference sequence). The V gene lost 6 bases and the J gene lost 1 base, with 13 bases spanning the gap. The CDR3 covers 14 residues. The CDR3 protein is CASSMLGASYEQYF. CDR3 DNA: TGTGCCAGTAGCATGCTCGGGGCTTCCTACGAGCAGTACTTC.

The chain uses TRBV6-1 and TRBJ2-2, with 8 bases fitting TRBD1. This CDR3 region has 14 residues. Germline lookup yields CDR1 MNHNS and CDR2 SASEGT. The ends lost 5 bases at V and 7 bases at J; junction bases unmatched: 6. The CDR3, as DNA: TGTGCCAGCAGTAGGACAGGGAGTGGCGGGGAGCTGTTTTTT. Residues: CASSRTGSGGELFF.

This clonotype was counted between two and nine times. The gene calls are TRBV25-1 and TRBJ2-1; D perhaps matches TRBD2 (6 bases). The CDR3 length is 15 residues. Germline-derived CDR1 and CDR2 are MGHDK and SYGVNS. V was clipped by 1 base and J by 5 bases, with 12 bases between them. The CDR3 spells CASSEFASADNEQFF. For the CDR3, the DNA is TGTGCCAGCAGTGAATTTGCTAGCGCAGACAATGAGCAGTTCTTC.

J is TRBJ2-2 and V is TRBV20-1; D might be TRBD1 (5 bases). CDR1 and CDR2 from the germline V gene are DFQATT and SNEGSKA (reference sequence). The germline V and J ends were trimmed by 4 bases and 1 base, with 16 bases remaining between them. This CDR3 contains 16 residues. CDR3 DNA: TGCAGTGCTAAGGGGATGGGGCAGGGGAACACCGGGGAGCTGTTTTTT. Amino acids: CSAKGMGQGNTGELFF.

The rearrangement links TRBV30 to TRBJ2-1, with 12 bases fitting TRBD2. Germline V gives CDR1 GTSNPN, CDR2 SVGIG (reference sequence). V lost 2 bases, J lost 6 bases, and 14 bases stayed unmatched. This CDR3 region has 18 residues. CDR3 nucleotide sequence: TGTGCCTGGAGTATACTAGCGGGAGGTCGGTACAAGGGCAATGAGCAGTTCTTC. It translates to CAWSILAGGRYKGNEQFF.

V usage is TRBV4-2 and J usage is TRBJ2-1, with D perhaps TRBD2 (5 bases). V shed 8 bases and J shed 0 bases, with 20 bases lying between them. The CDR3 consists of 17 residues. Germline V gene data show CDR1 as LGHNA and CDR2 as YNFKEQ. In DNA, the CDR3 is TGTGCCAGCGGCCCCGGACTCATCTGTAGCTCCTACAATGAGCAGTTCTTC. This sequence encodes CASGPGLICSSYNEQFF.

This clonotype appeared a few times. This chain joins TRBV12-3 or TRBV12-4 and TRBJ1-5, with D possibly being TRBD1 (6 bases). The CDR3 length is 14 residues. V was clipped by 6 bases and J by 0 bases, with 9 bases between them. The CDR3 spells CASRDSFSNQPQHF. DNA of the CDR3: TGTGCCAGCAGGGACAGCTTTAGCAATCAGCCCCAGCATTTT.

J is TRBJ2-5 and V is TRBV27; D possibly corresponds to TRBD1 (5 bases). V was cut by 5 bases and J by 5 bases, with 18 bases left in between. The CDR3 has 15 residues. Germline CDR1 MNHEY, CDR2 SMNVEV (reference sequence). CDR3 sequence reads: CASSPSFWGGETQYF. Written as DNA, the CDR3 is TGTGCCAGCAGTCCCTCGTTTTGGGGCGGCGAGACCCAGTACTTC.

This clonotype came up many times. The J gene is TRBJ2-3, the V gene TRBV6-5, with TRBD2 identical over 9 bases. V was pared by 5 bases and J by 3 bases, with 9 bases of the junction left unmatched. Germline V CDR1 and CDR2: MNHEY, SVGAGI. This CDR3 has 16 amino acids. The CDR3 here is CASSLQGGGATDTQYF. DNA of the CDR3: TGTGCCAGCAGTCTACAGGGCGGGGGGGCGACAGATACGCAGTATTTT.

There are a few counts of this clonotype. The CDR3 sequence is CASSYYRTPAYEQYF. CDR3 nucleotide sequence: TGTGCCAGCAGTTACTATCGGACCCCGGCCTACGAGCAGTACTTC. The chain couples TRBV6-2 or TRBV6-3 to TRBJ2-7; D remains ambiguous. CDR3 length: 15 amino acids. The germline gives CDR1 MNHEY, CDR2 SVGEGT. Trimming left V 1 base short and J 2 bases short, with 12 bases between.

The chain is built from TRBV3-1 and TRBJ1-2; 8 nucleotides align to TRBD1. Trimming took 0 bases from V and 8 from J; bases not matched to a gene: 5. The CDR3 is made up of 14 amino acids. Germline loops: CDR1 LGHDT, CDR2 YNNKEL (reference sequence). CDR3 region: CASSQDAGGRGYTF. In DNA, the CDR3 is TGTGCCAGCAGCCAAGATGCAGGGGGCCGCGGCTACACCTTC.

This clonotype was seen a few times. The gene calls are TRBV24-1 and TRBJ2-2, with TRBD1 identical over 9 bases. The CDR3 extends over 15 amino acids. The V gene's germline CDR1 is KGHDR and CDR2 SFDVKD. Trimming at V came to 4 bases and at J to 8 bases, leaving 7 bases not matched to a gene. The CDR3 region is CATSDWTGEGGELFF. The CDR3 coding sequence is TGTGCCACCAGTGACTGGACAGGGGAAGGTGGGGAGCTGTTTTTT.